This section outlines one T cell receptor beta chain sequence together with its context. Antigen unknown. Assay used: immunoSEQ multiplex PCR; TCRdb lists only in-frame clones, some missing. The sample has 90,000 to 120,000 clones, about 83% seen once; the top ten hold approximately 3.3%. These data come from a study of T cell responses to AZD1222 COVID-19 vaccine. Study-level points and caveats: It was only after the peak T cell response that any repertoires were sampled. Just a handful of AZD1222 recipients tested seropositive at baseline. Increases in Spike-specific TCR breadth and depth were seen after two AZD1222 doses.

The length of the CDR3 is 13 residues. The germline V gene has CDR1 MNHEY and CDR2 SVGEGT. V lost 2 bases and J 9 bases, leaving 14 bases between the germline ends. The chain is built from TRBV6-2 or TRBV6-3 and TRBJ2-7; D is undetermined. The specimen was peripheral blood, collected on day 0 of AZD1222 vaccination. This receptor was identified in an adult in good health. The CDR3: CASSYVGPERQYF. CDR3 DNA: TGTGCCAGCAGTTACGTGGGCCCCGAGAGGCAGTACTTC.